The 31 T cell receptor beta chains below come from one sample, sequenced in a study of post-analysis software for immune sequencing data. Unique molecular identifiers were carried by the TCR beta cDNA libraries. TCRdb reprocessed the PCR reads with MiXCR, giving one entry per CDR3 protein. The profile covers about 400,000 distinct CDR3 sequences, with about a third appearing a single time and around 15% taken by the ten largest. Findings of the study overall: Patients had higher frequencies than controls of about five TRBV segments, including TRBV5-6, TRBV5-1 and TRBV20-1.

No antigen has been assigned to these receptors. Sequenced material: blood. The receptors come from a girl aged 10-17 years with multiple sclerosis.

This clonotype was recorded a few times. This chain uses TRBV7-8 with TRBJ2-7; TRBD2 aligns across 10 bases. Germline assignment: CDR1 SGHVS and CDR2 FQNEAQ. The CDR3 spans 15 residues. The V and J ends lost 1 base and 3 bases, in that order; junction bases with no gene match: 3. CDR3 amino acids: CASSLVASGGYEQYF. For the CDR3, the DNA is TGTGCCAGCAGCTTAGTAGCTAGCGGGGGCTACGAGCAGTACTTC.

This clonotype appeared a few times. The CDR3 reads CAISDSGQGVDGYTF. CDR3 nucleotide sequence: TGTGCCATCAGTGATTCAGGACAGGGAGTGGATGGCTACACCTTC. The chain carries TRBV10-3 and TRBJ1-2, with TRBD1 matching 8 bases. V lost 3 bases, J lost 6 bases, and 9 bases stayed unmatched. This CDR3 comprises 15 residues. CDR1 is ENHRY, CDR2 SYGVKD, per germline.

There are many counts of this clonotype. The rearrangement uses TRBV6-1 and TRBJ2-6, with 8 bases matching TRBD1. Germline assignment: CDR1 MNHNS and CDR2 SASEGT. There are 16 residues in the CDR3. The V gene end was trimmed by 1 base and the J gene end by 1 base; junction bases not matched to a gene: 0. The CDR3 DNA sequence: TGTGCCAGCAGTGAAGGGACAGGGTCTGGGGCCAACGTCCTGACTTTC. Translating gives CASSEGTGSGANVLTF.

J is TRBJ2-5 and V is TRBV29-1; weak D call: TRBD2 (6 bases). The J call could be wrong; TRBJ2-7 is a better fit for the DNA end. The CDR3 length is 13 residues. CDR1 and CDR2 (germline): SQVTM, ANQGSEA. In DNA form, the CDR3 reads TGCAGCGTTGTAGGGAGGCAGAACTACGAGCAGTACTTC. Translating it yields CSVVGRQNYEQYF.

The chain joins TRBV6-1 to TRBJ1-5; D may be TRBD1 (6 bases). The CDR3 is 15 residues long. V lost 6 bases to trimming and J lost 5 bases, with 17 bases between them. The germline V gene has CDR1 MNHNS and CDR2 SASEGT. CDR3 DNA sequence: TGTGCCAGCAGACGGACAGTTACGGTGGATCAGCCCCAGCATTTT. Protein product: CASRRTVTVDQPQHF.

The chain uses TRBV4-3 and TRBJ2-1; D not resolved. V was clipped by 0 bases and J by 0 bases, with 9 bases between them. The CDR3 is 16 amino acids. CDR1 is LGHNA and CDR2 is YSLEER in the germline V gene. CDR3 coding DNA: TGCGCCAGCAGCCAAGATGCAGAGAGCTCCTACAATGAGCAGTTCTTC. It yields the protein CASSQDAESSYNEQFF.

In this sample, this clonotype turned up many times. The chain joins TRBV9 to TRBJ1-4; 7 bases are a match to TRBD1. Losses at the gene ends were 5 bases for V and 6 bases for J; bases not matched to a gene: 1. The CDR3 length is 12 residues. Germline V lookup: CDR1 SGDLS, CDR2 YYNGEE. CDR3 sequence (DNA): TGTGCCAGCAGAGGGACAGATGAAAAACTGTTTTTT. This sequence encodes CASRGTDEKLFF.

The rearrangement links TRBV27 to TRBJ1-1; D ambiguous. CDR3 length: 15 amino acids. The V end was cut by 1 base, the J end by 0 bases, with 9 bases between. Germline CDR1 and CDR2: MNHEY and SMNVEV (reference sequence). The CDR3 DNA reads TGTGCCAGCAGTTTATACGCGTATATGAACACTGAAGCTTTCTTT. Protein product: CASSLYAYMNTEAFF.

This chain joins TRBV4-2 and TRBJ1-5; TRBD1 matches at 10 bases. V lost 1 base and J lost 6; bases outside the gene matches: 3. The CDR3 extends over 15 amino acids. Germline V gives CDR1 LGHNA, CDR2 YNFKEQ. The CDR3 region is CASSQAGTGAQPQHF. The CDR3 nucleotides read TGTGCCAGCAGCCAAGCCGGGACAGGGGCTCAGCCCCAGCATTTT.

This clonotype was seen at least ten times. The rearrangement links TRBV7-6 to TRBJ2-5, with D uncertain. Deletions cut 5 bases from V and 1 base from J, with 5 bases between. Germline-derived CDR1 and CDR2 are SGHVS and FNYEAQ. The CDR3 is 12 residues long. This chain's CDR3 is CASSRTQETQYF. In DNA, the CDR3 is TGTGCCAGCAGCAGAACCCAAGAGACCCAGTACTTC. Complete variable domain (other parts from reference TRBV7-6 and TRBJ2-5): GAGVSQSPRYKVTKRGQDVALRCDPISGHVSLYWYRQALGQGPEFLTYFNYEAQQDKSGLPNDRFSAERPEGSISTLTIQRTEQRDSAMYRCASSRTQETQYFGPGTRLLVL.

This clonotype was found a few times. The chain recombines TRBV29-1 with TRBJ2-5; 12 bases line up with TRBD2. The CDR3 extends over 15 amino acids. V was clipped by 2 bases and J by 7 bases; unmatched bases: 8. The germline gives CDR1 SQVTM, CDR2 ANQGSEA. The CDR3 protein is CSVEPGTSGFGTQYF. The CDR3 bases are TGCAGCGTTGAACCCGGGACTAGCGGGTTCGGGACCCAGTACTTC. The whole variable domain, remainder taken from reference TRBV29-1 and TRBJ2-5, is SAVISQKPSRDICQRGTSLTIQCQVDSQVTMMFWYRQQPGQSLTLIATANQGSEATYESGFVIDKFPISRPNLTFSTLTVSNMSPEDSSIYLCSVEPGTSGFGTQYFGPGTRLLVL.

This clonotype was seen a handful of times. The junction departs from germline at one end; a sequencing error may be responsible. The V and J genes are TRBV12-3 or TRBV12-4 and TRBJ2-3; D perhaps matches TRBD2 (6 bases). The CDR3 is 15 amino acids. The CDR3 protein is CAGSSLAFSTDTQYF. CDR3 DNA: TGTGCCGGCAGCTCTCTAGCGTTTAGCACAGATACGCAGTATTTT.

The rearrangement uses TRBV4-1 and TRBJ2-3; 13 nucleotides line up with TRBD2. The ends lost 4 bases at V and 2 bases at J; junction bases unmatched: 6. This CDR3 contains 17 residues. Germline CDR1 reads MGHRA; CDR2 reads YSYEKL. This CDR3 is CASSRTSGGPDTDTQYF. The CDR3 region has the DNA TGCGCCAGCAGCCGGACTAGCGGGGGTCCCGACACAGATACGCAGTATTTT.

V is TRBV11-2 and J is TRBJ2-5; TRBD2 aligns across 14 bases. The CDR3 runs to 17 residues. CDR1 is SGHAT and CDR2 is FQNNGV in the germline V gene. Losses at the gene ends were 4 bases for V and 5 bases for J; bases not matched to a gene: 9. The CDR3 DNA reads TGTGCCAGCAGCTCACCGGGACTAGCGGGGGTCTGGGAGACCCAGTACTTC. This codes for CASSSPGLAGVWETQYF.

The gene calls are TRBV7-9 and TRBJ2-7; D might be TRBD1 (5 bases). V gave up 4 bases and J gave up 4 bases, with 11 bases separating them. Germline values: CDR1 SEHNR, CDR2 FQNEAQ (reference sequence). The CDR3 length is 13 residues. The CDR3 coding sequence is TGTGCCAGCAGCTGGGGCGGTTCGTACGAGCAGTACTTC. As protein: CASSWGGSYEQYF.

In this sample, this clonotype turned up a few times. The chain uses TRBV12-3 or TRBV12-4 and TRBJ1-6, with 7 bases fitting TRBD1. The length of the CDR3 is 14 residues. J was trimmed by 7 bases and V by 10 bases; bases with no gene match: 10. Here the CDR3 DNA reads TGTGCCAACCTTGGACAGGAGGGCAATTCACCCCTCCACTTT. Residues: CANLGQEGNSPLHF.

The rearrangement joins TRBV5-1 to TRBJ2-4; TRBD2 agrees at 8 bases. Germline CDR1 and CDR2: SGHRS and YFSETQ. The trim removed 5 bases at V and 2 bases at J, leaving 6 bases unmatched. This CDR3 has 15 residues. The CDR3 protein is CASSSGGRTKNIQYF. In DNA form, the CDR3 reads TGCGCCAGCAGTTCGGGGGGGCGAACCAAAAACATTCAGTACTTC.

This clonotype was recorded many times. J is TRBJ2-3 and V is TRBV4-1, with D possibly being TRBD1 (5 bases). The V and J ends lost 2 bases and 5 bases respectively, with 14 bases between them. This CDR3 comprises 15 residues. From germline, CDR1 is MGHRA and CDR2 YSYEKL. The CDR3 region has the DNA TGCGCCAGCAGCCAAAGGGGTTCCGACGAAGATACGCAGTATTTT. Protein sequence: CASSQRGSDEDTQYF.

Only a few counts were recorded for this clonotype. The chain has TRBV5-1 and TRBJ2-7, with 14 positions matching TRBD2. The germline V gene encodes CDR1 SGHRS and CDR2 YFSETQ. The CDR3 runs 17 residues. The V segment lost 4 bases and the J segment 7 bases; nucleotides outside the gene matches: 13. This CDR3 reads CASSGTGTSGGRWEQYF. CDR3 nucleotides: TGCGCCAGCAGCGGAACCGGGACTAGCGGGGGAAGGTGGGAGCAGTACTTC. Based on the CDR3 plus reference TRBV5-1 and TRBJ2-7, the full variable domain is KAGVTQTPRYLIKTRGQQVTLSCSPISGHRSVSWYQQTPGQGLQFLFEYFSETQRNKGNFPGRFSGRQFSNSRSEMNVSTLELGDSALYLCASSGTGTSGGRWEQYFGPGTRLTVT.

The gene calls are TRBV2 and TRBJ2-3; the D call may be TRBD1 or TRBD2 (5 bases each). The CDR3 totals 14 residues. V was shortened by 3 bases and J by 0 bases, with 7 bases between the two germline ends. Germline CDR1 and CDR2: SNHLY and FYNNEI. The chain's CDR3 is CASSDRDSTDTQYF. In nucleotides, the CDR3 is TGTGCCAGCAGTGATAGGGACAGCACAGATACGCAGTATTTT.

This clonotype came up many times. The gene calls are TRBV4-1 and TRBJ2-3; 10 bases are a match to TRBD2. The V segment lost 0 bases and the J segment 2 bases; nucleotides outside the gene matches: 5. Germline CDR1 and CDR2: MGHRA and YSYEKL. The CDR3 runs to 17 residues. The CDR3 DNA sequence: TGCGCCAGCAGCCAAGATGGAGCGGGGGGGCCCACAGATACGCAGTATTTT. Its translation is CASSQDGAGGPTDTQYF.

This CDR3 is CASSVGSGEQYF. The CDR3 coding sequence is TGTGCCAGCAGTGTAGGTAGTGGCGAGCAGTACTTC. The chain is built from TRBV2 and TRBJ2-7; no clear D gene. In germline, CDR1 is SNHLY, CDR2 FYNNEI. V lost 4 bases to trimming and J lost 6 bases, with 10 bases between them. CDR3 length equals 12 residues.

This clonotype was recorded at least ten times. The J gene is TRBJ1-2, the V gene TRBV20-1; TRBD1 is a possible D gene (5 bases). The CDR3 sequence is 11 residues long. The germline CDR1 and CDR2 sequences are DFQATT and SNEGSKA (reference sequence). V shed 0 bases and J shed 8 bases, with 7 bases lying between them. CDR3 sequence: CSAREGEGYTF. In DNA, the CDR3 is TGCAGTGCTAGAGAAGGGGAAGGCTACACCTTC.

The CDR3 here is CASRSPGRLAQPQHF. The CDR3 coding sequence is TGTGCCAGCAGGAGCCCGGGACGGCTAGCTCAGCCCCAGCATTTT. The rearrangement links TRBV28 to TRBJ1-5; TRBD1 might be the D (5 bases). The germline V and J ends were trimmed by 6 bases and 6 bases, with 18 bases remaining between them. The CDR3 runs to 15 residues. From germline, CDR1 is MDHEN and CDR2 SYDVKM.

This chain joins TRBV20-1 and TRBJ1-4; D gene ambiguous. V was clipped by 1 base and J by 5 bases, with 14 bases between them. Germline CDR1 and CDR2: DFQATT and SNEGSKA (reference sequence). The CDR3 totals 15 residues. In nucleotides, the CDR3 is TGCAGTGCTAGAGCCGGGCAGACGACAAATGAAAAACTGTTTTTT. Its protein product is CSARAGQTTNEKLFF.

The chain has TRBV6-4 and TRBJ1-1, with no clear D. Trimming took 3 bases from V and 4 from J, leaving 9 bases between them. The CDR3 runs to 13 residues. CDR1 and CDR2 from the germline V gene are MRHNA and SNTAGT. Here the CDR3 DNA reads TGTGCCAGCAGTGATGGGTGGGGCACTGAAGCTTTCTTT. Protein product: CASSDGWGTEAFF.

This clonotype has a handful of counts. The V call is TRBV10-3, the J call TRBJ2-1, with unresolved D. Germline assignment: CDR1 ENHRY and CDR2 SYGVKD. Trimming shortened V by 3 bases and J by 8 bases, and 14 bases separated the two germline ends. There are 14 residues in the CDR3. The CDR3 protein is CAISDPQDWDEQFF. CDR3 bases: TGTGCCATCAGTGACCCCCAGGATTGGGATGAGCAGTTCTTC.

This clonotype occurred a few times. The gene calls are TRBV20-1 and TRBJ1-4; D perhaps matches TRBD1 (5 bases). Germline V gene lookup returns CDR1 DFQATT and CDR2 SNEGSKA (reference sequence). Deletions cut 3 bases from V and 8 bases from J, with 7 bases between. CDR3 size: 11 residues. In DNA, the CDR3 is TGCAGTGCTAGGGGGCGGGAAAAACTGTTTTTT. This translates into CSARGREKLFF.

This clonotype was seen a few times. The gene calls are TRBV5-1 and TRBJ2-7; TRBD1 might be the D (6 bases). Trimming left V 1 base short and J 2 bases short, with 13 bases between. Germline V gives CDR1 SGHRS, CDR2 YFSETQ. CDR3 length equals 15 residues. This CDR3 is CASSLLSGVTYEQYF. For the CDR3, the DNA is TGCGCCAGCAGCTTGCTGTCAGGGGTAACCTACGAGCAGTACTTC.

This clonotype occurred a few times. The rearrangement joins TRBV20-1 to TRBJ2-7; 8 nucleotides line up with TRBD2. The tail of the sequence fits TRBJ2-5 better, so the J call may be wrong. From germline, CDR1 is DFQATT and CDR2 SNEGSKA (reference sequence). This CDR3 is 14 amino acids long. The CDR3 here is CSASISGVLETQYF. The DNA of the CDR3 is TGCAGTGCTAGTATTAGCGGGGTGCTGGAGACCCAGTACTTC.

This clonotype was seen ten or more times. The chain employs TRBV29-1 and TRBJ2-1; D might be TRBD1 (6 bases). Germline V gene sequence: CDR1 SQVTM, CDR2 ANQGSEA. V was trimmed by 4 bases and J by 8 bases, leaving 15 bases between them. The CDR3 runs to 13 residues. The chain's CDR3 is CSVAPDSRYEQFF. CDR3 DNA sequence: TGCAGCGTTGCCCCGGACAGTCGATATGAGCAGTTCTTC.